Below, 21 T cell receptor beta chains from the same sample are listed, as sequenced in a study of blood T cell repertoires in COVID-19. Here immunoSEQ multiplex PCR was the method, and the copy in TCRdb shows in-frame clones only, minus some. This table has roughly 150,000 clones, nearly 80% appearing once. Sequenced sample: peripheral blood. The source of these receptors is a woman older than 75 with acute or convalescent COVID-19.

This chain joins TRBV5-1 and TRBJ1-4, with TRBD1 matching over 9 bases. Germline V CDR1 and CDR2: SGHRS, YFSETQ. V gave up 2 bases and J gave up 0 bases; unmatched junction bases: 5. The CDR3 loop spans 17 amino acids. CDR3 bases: TGCGCCAGCAGCTTTAACAGGGGGCAGGCAACTAATGAAAAACTGTTTTTT. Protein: CASSFNRGQATNEKLFF.

The CDR3 region has the DNA TGTGCCAGTAGTATGGGGATACAGGCAGGGGGAGTCACAGATACGCAGTATTTT. This translates into CASSMGIQAGGVTDTQYF. This chain connects TRBV19 to TRBJ2-3; 7 nucleotides line up with TRBD1. This CDR3 comprises 18 residues. Germline trimming cut 3 bases from V and 2 bases from J; bases unmatched to any gene: 14. Germline CDR1 reads LNHDA; CDR2 reads SQIVND (reference sequence).

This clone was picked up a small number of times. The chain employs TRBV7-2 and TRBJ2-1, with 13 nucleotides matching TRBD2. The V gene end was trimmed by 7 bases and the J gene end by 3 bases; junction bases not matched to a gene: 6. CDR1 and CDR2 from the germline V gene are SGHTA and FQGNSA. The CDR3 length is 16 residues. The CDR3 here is CASTGGLAGLYNEQFF. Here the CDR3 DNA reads TGTGCCAGCACCGGGGGACTAGCGGGGCTCTACAATGAGCAGTTCTTC. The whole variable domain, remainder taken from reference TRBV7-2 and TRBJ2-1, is GAGVSQSPSNKVTEKGKDVELRCDPISGHTALYWYRQSLGQGLEFLIYFQGNSAPDKSGLPSDRFSAERTGGSVSTLTIQRTQQEDSAVYLCASTGGLAGLYNEQFFGPGTRLTVL.

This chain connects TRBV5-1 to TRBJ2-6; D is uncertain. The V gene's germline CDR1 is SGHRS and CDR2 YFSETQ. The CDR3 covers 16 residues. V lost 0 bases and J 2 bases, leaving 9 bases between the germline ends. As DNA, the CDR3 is TGCGCCAGCAGCTTGGGGAGTACTGCTGGGGCCAACGTCCTGACTTTC. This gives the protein CASSLGSTAGANVLTF.

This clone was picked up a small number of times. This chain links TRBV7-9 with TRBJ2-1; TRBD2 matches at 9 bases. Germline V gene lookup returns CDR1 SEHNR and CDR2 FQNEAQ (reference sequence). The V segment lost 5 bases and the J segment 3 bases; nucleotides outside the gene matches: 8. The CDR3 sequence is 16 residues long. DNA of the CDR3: TGTGCCAGCAGCCCTTCGGCGGGGGGGGTCTACAATGAGCAGTTCTTC. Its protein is CASSPSAGGVYNEQFF.

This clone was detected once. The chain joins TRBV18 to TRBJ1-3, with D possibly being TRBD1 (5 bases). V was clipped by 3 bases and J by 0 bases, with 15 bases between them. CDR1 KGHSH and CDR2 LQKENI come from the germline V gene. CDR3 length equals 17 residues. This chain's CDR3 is CASSPSRADISGNTIYF. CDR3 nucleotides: TGTGCCAGCTCACCGAGCAGGGCGGATATCTCTGGAAACACCATATATTTT.

CDR3 sequence: CASRGRGTAYEQYF. The CDR3 coding sequence is TGTGCCAGTAGGGGACGGGGGACAGCCTACGAGCAGTACTTC. The V call is TRBV19, the J call TRBJ2-7, with a possible D match to TRBD1 (7 bases). The CDR3 spans 14 residues. Germline V CDR1 and CDR2: LNHDA, SQIVND (reference sequence). V dropped 6 bases and J dropped 2 bases, with 14 bases sitting between them.

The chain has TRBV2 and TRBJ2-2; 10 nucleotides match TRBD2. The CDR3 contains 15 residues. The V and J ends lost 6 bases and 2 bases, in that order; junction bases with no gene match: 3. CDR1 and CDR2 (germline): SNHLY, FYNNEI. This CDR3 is CASSGLAANTGELFF. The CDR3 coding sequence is TGTGCCAGCAGCGGACTAGCGGCAAACACCGGGGAGCTGTTTTTT.

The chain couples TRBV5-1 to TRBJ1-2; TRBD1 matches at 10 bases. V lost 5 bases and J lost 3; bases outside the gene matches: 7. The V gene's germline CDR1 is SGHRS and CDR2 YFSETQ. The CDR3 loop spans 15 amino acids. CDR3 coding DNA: TGCGCCAGCAGTCTGGTTGGGACAGGGGACTATGGCTACACCTTC. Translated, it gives CASSLVGTGDYGYTF.

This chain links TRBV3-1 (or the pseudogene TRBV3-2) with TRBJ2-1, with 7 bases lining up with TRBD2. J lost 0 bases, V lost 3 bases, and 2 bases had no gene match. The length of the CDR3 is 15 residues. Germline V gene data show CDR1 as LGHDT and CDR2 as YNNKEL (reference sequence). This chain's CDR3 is CASSQRGSSYNEQFF. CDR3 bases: TGTGCCAGCAGCCAGCGGGGGAGCTCCTACAATGAGCAGTTCTTC.

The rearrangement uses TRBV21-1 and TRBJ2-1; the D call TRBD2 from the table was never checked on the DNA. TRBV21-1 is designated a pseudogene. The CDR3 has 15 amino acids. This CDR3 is CASTKLASSYNEQFF. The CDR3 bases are TGTGCCAGCACCAAACTAGCGAGTTCCTACAATGAGCAGTTCTTC.

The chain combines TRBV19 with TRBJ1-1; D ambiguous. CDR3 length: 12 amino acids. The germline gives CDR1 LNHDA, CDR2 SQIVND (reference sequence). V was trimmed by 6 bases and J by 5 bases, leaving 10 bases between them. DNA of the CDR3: TGTGCCAGTAGGATGTGGGCGACTGAAGCTTTCTTT. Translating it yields CASRMWATEAFF.

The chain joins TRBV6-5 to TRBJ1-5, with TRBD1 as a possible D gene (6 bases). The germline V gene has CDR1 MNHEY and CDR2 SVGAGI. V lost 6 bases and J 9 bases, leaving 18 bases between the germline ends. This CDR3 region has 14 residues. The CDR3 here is CASSRRGSRGPQHF. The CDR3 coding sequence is TGTGCCAGCAGCCGAAGGGGGTCCAGGGGGCCCCAGCATTTT.

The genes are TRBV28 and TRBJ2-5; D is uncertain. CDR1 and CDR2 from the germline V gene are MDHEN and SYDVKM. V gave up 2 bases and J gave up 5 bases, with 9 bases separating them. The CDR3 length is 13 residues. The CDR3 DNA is TGTGCCAGCAGTTTACAGGTCCTGGAGACCCAGTACTTC. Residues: CASSLQVLETQYF.

The CDR3 DNA follows: TGTGCCAGCAGTTTATGGAGGATCTACACTGAAGCTTTCTTT. Amino acids: CASSLWRIYTEAFF. V usage is TRBV28 and J usage is TRBJ1-1, with D unresolved. Trimming removed 0 bases from V and 3 bases from J, with 8 bases in between. Germline CDR1 is MDHEN and CDR2 is SYDVKM. This CDR3 is 14 amino acids long.

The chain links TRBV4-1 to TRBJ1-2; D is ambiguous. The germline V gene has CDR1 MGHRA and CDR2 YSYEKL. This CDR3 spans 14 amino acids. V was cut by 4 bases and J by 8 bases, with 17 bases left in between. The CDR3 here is CASSPPWTQSGYTF. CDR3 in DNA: TGCGCCAGCAGCCCGCCGTGGACTCAATCGGGCTACACCTTC.

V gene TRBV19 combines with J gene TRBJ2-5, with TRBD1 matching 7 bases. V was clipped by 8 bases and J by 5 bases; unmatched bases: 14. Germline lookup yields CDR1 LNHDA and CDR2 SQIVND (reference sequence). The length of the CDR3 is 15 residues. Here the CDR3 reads CASAHTRQGDETQYF. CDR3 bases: TGTGCCAGTGCCCACACCCGACAGGGAGATGAGACCCAGTACTTC.

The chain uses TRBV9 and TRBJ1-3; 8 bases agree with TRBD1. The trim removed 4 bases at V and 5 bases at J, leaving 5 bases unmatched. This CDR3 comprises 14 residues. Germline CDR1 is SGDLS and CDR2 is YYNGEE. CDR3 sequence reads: CASSPRTGRNTIYF. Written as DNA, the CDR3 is TGTGCCAGCAGCCCTCGGACAGGGAGAAACACCATATATTTT. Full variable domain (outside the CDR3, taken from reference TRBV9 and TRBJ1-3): DSGVTQTPKHLITATGQRVTLRCSPRSGDLSVYWYQQSLDQGLQFLIQYYNGEERAKGNILERFSAQQFPDLHSELNLSSLELGDSALYFCASSPRTGRNTIYFGEGSWLTVV.

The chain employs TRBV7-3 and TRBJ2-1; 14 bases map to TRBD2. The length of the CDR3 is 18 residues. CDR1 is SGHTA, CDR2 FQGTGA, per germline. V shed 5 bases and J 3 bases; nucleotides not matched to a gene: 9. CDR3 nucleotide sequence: TGTGCCAGCAGCCCCGGGACTAGCGGGAGTTACTTCTACAATGAGCAGTTCTTC. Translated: CASSPGTSGSYFYNEQFF. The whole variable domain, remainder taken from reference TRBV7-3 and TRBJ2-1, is GAGVSQTPSNKVTEKGKYVELRCDPISGHTALYWYRQSLGQGPEFLIYFQGTGAADDSGLPNDRFFAVRPEGSVSTLKIQRTERGDSAVYLCASSPGTSGSYFYNEQFFGPGTRLTVL.

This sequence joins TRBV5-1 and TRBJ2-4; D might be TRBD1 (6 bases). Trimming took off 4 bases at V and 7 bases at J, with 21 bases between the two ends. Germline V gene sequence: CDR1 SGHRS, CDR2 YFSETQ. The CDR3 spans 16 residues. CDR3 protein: CASSPPIVGASNIQYF. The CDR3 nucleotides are TGCGCCAGCAGCCCGCCTATAGTGGGGGCTTCCAACATTCAGTACTTC.

CDR3: CASSRLAGLSYNEQFF. In DNA, the CDR3 is TGTGCCAGCAGTAGACTAGCGGGCCTCTCCTACAATGAGCAGTTCTTC. J is TRBJ2-1 and V is TRBV6-4; 10 positions agree with TRBD2. The CDR3 length is 16 residues. The V and J ends lost 5 bases and 0 bases, in that order; junction bases with no gene match: 4. Germline assignment: CDR1 MRHNA and CDR2 SNTAGT.